This T cell receptor beta chain was retrieved from a study of vaccination effects on CD4 cells after COVID-19. Sequenced by immunoSEQ multiplex PCR; TCRdb stores in-frame clones only, minus some. Here the sample spans 30,000 to 40,000 clones, just under 75% being singletons. The study, taken as a whole, reports: Spike-reactive clones in convalescents after vaccination were chiefly newly vaccine-induced.

Under the ViraFEST assay, PBMC were stimulated with viral peptide pools so that antigen-specific CD4+ T cells expanded. Sequencing was performed afterwards. Scientists isolated CD4+ T cells after a roughly ten-day culture period ended. The individual was infected with SARS-CoV-2 between March and December 2020, as confirmed by PCR. The authors replaced half the medium with IL-2 medium on days 3 and 7. V was clipped by 2 bases and J by 1 base, with 8 bases between them. Germline V lookup: CDR1 SNHLY, CDR2 FYNNEI. The CDR3 is 15 residues long. As regards this clone: Antigen unknown.

This clonotype was obtained from a human donor who had a prior SARS-CoV-2 infection. This sequence joins TRBV2 and TRBJ2-2, with a tentative D call TRBD1 (6 bases). This specimen was CD4+ T cells from PBMCs cultured with a peptide pool, taken before COVID-19 vaccination. The CDR3 DNA sequence: TGTGCCAGCAGTGAAAGGGGACAGAACACCGGGGAGCTGTTTTTT. Its translation: CASSERGQNTGELFF. The complete variable domain, with remaining parts taken from reference TRBV2 and TRBJ2-2, reads EPEVTQTPSHQVTQMGQEVILRCVPISNHLYFYWYRQILGQKVEFLVSFYNNEISEKSEIFDDQFSVERPDGSNFTLKIRSTKLEDSAMYFCASSERGQNTGELFFGEGSRLTVL.